Shown below are 32 T cell receptor beta chains from a single sample sequenced in a study of cytomegalovirus exposure and HLA in healthy donors. In the PCR, 60 Vbeta and 13 Jbeta primers were used. Data came from immunoSEQ multiplex PCR; TCRdb stores just in-frame clones and leaves some out. The sample carries about 150,000 clones, 75% to 80% recorded once. The sequenced sample consisted of PBMCs. The receptors stem from a man aged 30 to 39 in good health and CMV-seronegative.

The chain combines TRBV10-3 with TRBJ2-7, with 7 bases identical to TRBD1. V lost 0 bases, J lost 0 bases, and 14 bases stayed unmatched. The CDR3 contains 19 residues. Germline V CDR1 and CDR2: ENHRY, SYGVKD. Here the CDR3 reads CAISESLSGGRFLSYEQYF. DNA of the CDR3: TGTGCCATCAGTGAGTCCCTATCAGGGGGTCGCTTTCTCTCCTACGAGCAGTACTTC.

This clone was counted a few times. The CDR3 here is CSVAVTGRGEQYF. The CDR3 nucleotides read TGCAGCGTTGCCGTGACAGGGCGGGGCGAGCAGTACTTC. The chain couples TRBV29-1 to TRBJ2-7, with D perhaps TRBD1 (7 bases). There are 13 residues in the CDR3. Trimming left V 4 bases short and J 6 bases short, with 16 bases between. CDR1 and CDR2 (germline): SQVTM, ANQGSEA.

The V and J genes are TRBV5-1 and TRBJ2-5, with 8 bases matching TRBD1. Looked up from germline, CDR1 is SGHRS and CDR2 is YFSETQ. After removal of 5 bases from V and 5 bases from J, the junction contained 11 bases not matched to a gene. The CDR3 runs 15 residues. The CDR3 here is CASRRGAGGVETQYF. Written as DNA, the CDR3 is TGCGCCAGCAGGAGGGGGGCAGGGGGCGTGGAGACCCAGTACTTC.

This clone has only one observation. The chain combines TRBV9 with TRBJ2-1, with D perhaps matching TRBD2 (6 bases). The length of the CDR3 is 13 residues. Germline V gene sequence: CDR1 SGDLS, CDR2 YYNGEE. The germline V and J ends were trimmed by 3 bases and 5 bases, with 9 bases remaining between them. This chain's CDR3 is CASSAGRDNEQFF. The CDR3 nucleotides read TGTGCCAGCAGCGCCGGGAGAGACAATGAGCAGTTCTTC. Supplemented by reference TRBV9 and TRBJ2-1, the full variable domain reads DSGVTQTPKHLITATGQRVTLRCSPRSGDLSVYWYQQSLDQGLQFLIQYYNGEERAKGNILERFSAQQFPDLHSELNLSSLELGDSALYFCASSAGRDNEQFFGPGTRLTVL.

The rearrangement uses TRBV5-1 and TRBJ2-5, with 10 bases identical to TRBD2. The tail of the sequence fits TRBJ2-7 better, so the J call may be wrong. Germline loops: CDR1 SGHRS, CDR2 YFSETQ. The CDR3 extends over 16 amino acids. CDR3 DNA: TGCGCCAGCAGCCTGGGTAGGACTAGCGGTTACTACGAGCAGTACTTC. The encoded protein is CASSLGRTSGYYEQYF.

The chain has TRBV16 and TRBJ1-4; 7 positions match TRBD1. The CDR3 runs 14 residues. Germline-derived CDR1 and CDR2 are KGHSY and FQNENV. Trimming removed 2 bases from V and 3 bases from J; junction bases left unmatched: 0. Written as DNA, the CDR3 is TGTGCCAGCAGCCAAGGGACAGCTAATGAAAAACTGTTTTTT. Translation gives CASSQGTANEKLFF. The full variable domain, its missing parts supplied by reference TRBV16 and TRBJ1-4, is GEEVAQTPKHLVRGEGQKAKLYCAPIKGHSYVFWYQQVLKNEFKFLISFQNENVFDETGMPKERFSAKCLPNSPCSLEIQATKLEDSAVYFCASSQGTANEKLFFGSGTQLSVL.

The chain carries TRBV7-3 and TRBJ1-1; no reliable D call. CDR1 and CDR2 (germline): SGHTA, FQGTGA. Deletions cut 3 bases from V and 2 bases from J, with 13 bases between. The CDR3 covers 15 residues. The CDR3 region has the DNA TGTGCCAGCAGCTTGGGCTACGGTCGAAACACTGAAGCTTTCTTT. Translating it yields CASSLGYGRNTEAFF.

This chain joins TRBV18 and TRBJ1-1, with D possibly TRBD1 on 5 matching bases. CDR1 is KGHSH and CDR2 is LQKENI in the germline V gene. Trimming stripped 3 bases from V and 2 bases from J, with 19 bases between. This CDR3 contains 17 residues. CDR3 bases: TGTGCCAGCTCACCCGGAACAGGAGGGGTACTTAACACTGAAGCTTTCTTT. Its translation is CASSPGTGGVLNTEAFF.

The J gene is TRBJ1-3, the V gene TRBV11-2; 8 positions agree with TRBD1. Trimming removed 5 bases from V and 3 bases from J; junction bases left unmatched: 9. CDR1 is SGHAT, CDR2 FQNNGV, per germline. This CDR3 is 16 amino acids long. CDR3 sequence (DNA): TGTGCCAGCAGCCACACGACAGGGGTCGGTGGAAACACCATATATTTT. It specifies CASSHTTGVGGNTIYF.

This clone was found a few times. The chain uses TRBV6-4 and TRBJ2-2, with D perhaps matching TRBD2 (5 bases). The CDR3 runs to 14 residues. Germline-derived CDR1 and CDR2 are MRHNA and SNTAGT. Trimming shortened V by 4 bases and J by 5 bases, and 11 bases separated the two germline ends. The CDR3, as DNA: TGTGCCAGCAGTGTGGACTCCCTTACCGGGGAGCTGTTTTTT. Translated, it gives CASSVDSLTGELFF.

This clone has just a few counts. The chain combines TRBV10-1 with TRBJ2-7; 7 positions agree with TRBD1. This CDR3 is 16 amino acids long. Germline V CDR1 and CDR2: WNHNN, SYGVQD (reference sequence). The junction had 7 bases not matched to a gene; V was cut back by 0 bases and J by 2 bases. The CDR3 DNA is TGCGCCAGCAGTGAGTCGATTTTGACAGGGCCCTACGAGCAGTACTTC. Its translation is CASSESILTGPYEQYF.

This clone was observed a single time. The V and J genes are TRBV29-1 and TRBJ1-4, with D perhaps TRBD1 (5 bases). The CDR3 is 14 residues long. The V end was cut by 2 bases, the J end by 8 bases, with 15 bases between. The germline V gene encodes CDR1 SQVTM and CDR2 ANQGSEA. The DNA of the CDR3 is TGCAGCGTTGAACGGGGGGGGATTGGGGAAAAACTGTTTTTT. Translating gives CSVERGGIGEKLFF.

Turning to this clone: The junction departs from the called germline gene at one end, perhaps through a read error. The rearrangement uses TRBV7-7 and TRBJ2-1, with a possible D match to TRBD1 (5 bases). This CDR3 comprises 15 residues. Germline CDR1 and CDR2: SSHAT and FNYEAQ (reference sequence). CDR3 coding DNA: TGTGCTAGCAGCTTAGTCGACAGACCAACAGATGAGCAGTTCTTC. As protein: CASSLVDRPTDEQFF. The complete variable domain, with remaining parts taken from reference TRBV7-7 and TRBJ2-1, reads GAGVSQSPRYKVTKRGQDVTLRCDPISSHATLYWYQQALGQGPEFLTYFNYEAQPDKSGLPSDRFSAERPEGSISTLTIQRTEQRDSAMYRCASSLVDRPTDEQFFGPGTRLTVL.

The chain uses TRBV7-9 and TRBJ2-5; no clear D. The CDR3 runs 13 residues. With 7 bases removed from V and 5 bases from J, the gap between germline ends came to 14 bases. The germline V gene encodes CDR1 SEHNR and CDR2 FQNEAQ (reference sequence). The CDR3 protein is CASNQNRVETQYF. The CDR3 DNA reads as TGTGCCAGCAACCAAAACAGAGTCGAGACCCAGTACTTC.

J is TRBJ2-5 and V is TRBV5-6; D not resolved. Per germline, CDR1 SGHDT and CDR2 YYEEEE. Trimming stripped 1 base from V and 6 bases from J, with 4 bases between. CDR3 length: 11 amino acids. CDR3 nucleotides: TGTGCCAGCAGCTTGCAAAAGACCCAGTACTTC. Translating gives CASSLQKTQYF.

V is TRBV2 and J is TRBJ1-4, with D possibly matching TRBD1 (6 bases). CDR1 is SNHLY, CDR2 FYNNEI, per germline. Trimming pared 8 bases from V and 5 bases from J, leaving 15 bases between. There are 14 residues in the CDR3. The CDR3 DNA reads TGTGCCAGCCTAGACAGGTTTCTAAATGAAAAACTGTTTTTT. It translates to CASLDRFLNEKLFF.

In regard to this clone: Other DNA sequences of this sample code for an identical CDR3. The chain combines TRBV9 with TRBJ2-2, with D possibly TRBD2 on 6 matching bases. The CDR3 has 16 residues. The V end lost 0 bases, the J end lost 8 bases, and 17 bases lay between the germline ends. Germline lookup yields CDR1 SGDLS and CDR2 YYNGEE. The CDR3 DNA is TGTGCCAGCAGCGTAGACGCGGGAAGGAGCACTGGGGAGCTGTTTTTT. Translation: CASSVDAGRSTGELFF.

The V and J genes are TRBV6-1 and TRBJ2-7, with D maybe TRBD1 (6 bases). Germline CDR1 is MNHNS and CDR2 is SASEGT. Trimming left V 6 bases short and J 5 bases short, with 14 bases between. This CDR3 comprises 13 residues. The CDR3 nucleotides are TGTGCCAGCAGCCAGGCCAGGGGCAACGAGCAGTACTTC. Translation: CASSQARGNEQYF.

The chain carries TRBV2 and TRBJ2-4; 7 nucleotides match TRBD2. CDR1 SNHLY and CDR2 FYNNEI come from the germline V gene. Germline trimming cut 2 bases from V and 0 bases from J; bases unmatched to any gene: 7. This CDR3 contains 17 residues. As DNA, the CDR3 is TGTGCCAGCAGTGAATGGGCTAGCGGTTTAGCCAAAAACATTCAGTACTTC. It codes for CASSEWASGLAKNIQYF. The full variable domain, with the rest looked up from reference TRBV2 and TRBJ2-4, is EPEVTQTPSHQVTQMGQEVILRCVPISNHLYFYWYRQILGQKVEFLVSFYNNEISEKSEIFDDQFSVERPDGSNFTLKIRSTKLEDSAMYFCASSEWASGLAKNIQYFGAGTRLSVL.

The V and J genes are TRBV30 and TRBJ2-7; perhaps TRBD2 as D (5 bases). This CDR3 comprises 14 residues. V was trimmed by 4 bases and J by 0 bases, leaving 13 bases between them. Germline V CDR1 and CDR2: GTSNPN, SVGIG (reference sequence). The CDR3 sequence is CAWNPPSSSYEQYF. The CDR3 DNA follows: TGTGCCTGGAACCCGCCTAGCAGCTCCTACGAGCAGTACTTC. The entire variable domain, with the rest obtained from reference TRBV30 and TRBJ2-7, is as follows: SQTIHQWPATLVQPVGSPLSLECTVEGTSNPNLYWYRQAAGRGLQLLFYSVGIGQISSEVPQNLSASRPQDRQFILSSKKLLLSDSGFYLCAWNPPSSSYEQYFGPGTRLTVT.

The rearrangement links TRBV30 to TRBJ1-1, with 7 nucleotides matching TRBD1. The CDR3 has 15 residues. Trimming removed 4 bases from V and 5 bases from J; junction bases left unmatched: 13. Germline V gives CDR1 GTSNPN, CDR2 SVGIG (reference sequence). The CDR3 coding sequence is TGTGCCTGGACCCAATCCGGGACACAGGGGACTGAAGCTTTCTTT. It codes for CAWTQSGTQGTEAFF. Full variable domain (outside the CDR3, taken from reference TRBV30 and TRBJ1-1): SQTIHQWPATLVQPVGSPLSLECTVEGTSNPNLYWYRQAAGRGLQLLFYSVGIGQISSEVPQNLSASRPQDRQFILSSKKLLLSDSGFYLCAWTQSGTQGTEAFFGQGTRLTVV.

The gene calls are TRBV2 and TRBJ1-2; 7 positions match TRBD1. This CDR3 region has 13 residues. The ends lost 7 bases at V and 5 bases at J; junction bases unmatched: 7. Germline CDR1 and CDR2: SNHLY and FYNNEI. CDR3 amino acids: CASTPGQDYGYTF. The CDR3 coding sequence is TGTGCCAGCACCCCCGGACAGGATTATGGCTACACCTTC.

The CDR3 sequence: CASSQDEGLAAYEQYF. As DNA, the CDR3 is TGCGCCAGCAGCCAAGATGAGGGTCTAGCGGCCTACGAGCAGTACTTC. V usage is TRBV4-1 and J usage is TRBJ2-5; 7 bases line up with TRBD2. The DNA end is a closer match to TRBJ2-7, so the J assignment may be wrong. The germline V gene encodes CDR1 MGHRA and CDR2 YSYEKL. The CDR3 runs 16 residues.

The chain joins TRBV27 to TRBJ2-1, with 7 nucleotides matching TRBD2. CDR1 is MNHEY, CDR2 SMNVEV, per germline (reference sequence). V lost 1 base to trimming and J lost 6 bases; unmatched junction nucleotides: 6. The CDR3 contains 15 residues. CDR3 in amino acids: CASSLYRTSINEQFF. The CDR3 DNA reads TGTGCCAGCAGTTTATACCGGACTAGTATCAATGAGCAGTTCTTC.

A few counts support this clone. Here the CDR3 reads CASSQVGTRNTGELFF. The CDR3 coding sequence is TGTGCCAGCAGCCAAGTCGGGACACGGAACACCGGGGAGCTGTTTTTT. The rearrangement uses TRBV4-2 and TRBJ2-2, with D perhaps matching TRBD1 (6 bases). CDR1 and CDR2 (germline): LGHNA, YNFKEQ. The CDR3 has 16 residues. V was shortened by 1 base and J by 1 base, with 10 bases between the two germline ends.

The chain links TRBV7-2 to TRBJ2-7; D possibly corresponds to TRBD2 (6 bases). CDR1 is SGHTA and CDR2 is FQGNSA in the germline V gene. The CDR3 extends over 15 amino acids. The V and J ends lost 1 base and 0 bases respectively, with 10 bases between them. The CDR3 DNA reads as TGTGCCAGCAGCTTAGGGGTTAGCGGCTCCTACGAGCAGTACTTC. Translating gives CASSLGVSGSYEQYF.

V and J are TRBV9 and TRBJ2-3; 9 bases are shared with TRBD1. The CDR3 contains 15 residues. Per germline, CDR1 SGDLS and CDR2 YYNGEE. The V segment lost 4 bases and the J segment 4 bases; nucleotides outside the gene matches: 7. CDR3 sequence (DNA): TGTGCCAGCAGCCCGACAGGGGGATTGTCAGATACGCAGTATTTT. This sequence encodes CASSPTGGLSDTQYF. The complete variable domain, with remaining parts taken from reference TRBV9 and TRBJ2-3, reads DSGVTQTPKHLITATGQRVTLRCSPRSGDLSVYWYQQSLDQGLQFLIQYYNGEERAKGNILERFSAQQFPDLHSELNLSSLELGDSALYFCASSPTGGLSDTQYFGPGTRLTVL.

V is TRBV15 and J is TRBJ2-3; a weak D match, TRBD2 (6 bases). Trimming removed 3 bases at V and 2 bases at J, with 12 bases between. Germline CDR1 and CDR2: LNHNV and YYDKDF (reference sequence). The CDR3 extends over 15 amino acids. CDR3 loop: CATSRGGDLTDTQYF. CDR3 DNA sequence: TGTGCCACCAGCAGGGGGGGAGATCTCACAGATACGCAGTATTTT.

As to this clone: The junction departs from germline at one end; a sequencing error may be responsible. The chain couples TRBV7-2 to TRBJ2-7, with 9 bases fitting TRBD2. Per the germline V gene, CDR1 is SGHTA and CDR2 is FQGNSA. The CDR3 contains 12 residues. CDR3 DNA: TGTGCCAGCAGCCCGGGATGGACTAGCGCAGGTTTC. Translating it yields CASSPGWTSAGF.

CDR3 amino acids: CASSLTGQGHLYEQYF. The CDR3, as DNA: TGTGCCAGCAGCTTGACCGGACAGGGCCACCTCTACGAGCAGTACTTC. The chain combines TRBV5-5 with TRBJ2-7, with 8 bases fitting TRBD1. Germline V gives CDR1 SGHKS, CDR2 YYEKEE (reference sequence). The length of the CDR3 is 16 residues. V lost 1 base and J lost 3; bases outside the gene matches: 9.

The CDR3 DNA reads TGTGCCAGCAGCCCTGGGACTGATCAAGAGACCCAGTACTTC. Translation gives CASSPGTDQETQYF. The chain combines TRBV7-9 with TRBJ2-5, with a weak D call TRBD2 (6 bases). Germline-derived CDR1 and CDR2 are SEHNR and FQNEAQ (reference sequence). This CDR3 region has 14 residues. V lost 5 bases and J 2 bases, leaving 12 bases between the germline ends.

The chain uses TRBV4-1 and TRBJ1-3; tentative D call: TRBD1 (6 bases). The CDR3 is 14 amino acids. Germline V gene data show CDR1 as MGHRA and CDR2 as YSYEKL. V was shortened by 11 bases and J by 0 bases, with 14 bases between the two germline ends. The CDR3 nucleotides are TGCGCCTTACGGACAGATCGCTCTGGAAACACCATATATTTT. Its protein product is CALRTDRSGNTIYF.